What follows describes a single T cell receptor beta chain. Its target is unknown. The sample is drawn from a study of immune evolution from preneoplasia to lung adenocarcinoma. Study outcomes and limitations: Top clone share appeared to fall from AAH through AIS, MIA, adenocarcinoma.

After removal of 5 bases from V and 2 bases from J, the junction contained 7 bases not matched to a gene. The germline V gene encodes CDR1 MDHEN and CDR2 SYDVKM. The CDR3 totals 15 residues. Sequencing used immunoSEQ multiplex PCR; TCRdb keeps in-frame clones, though not all of them. The table records several thousand clones, approximately 84% of them present only once. Patients had resection in Japan or China between about 2013 and 2018. This sequence was found in a person aged 50 or older with lung adenocarcinoma. This chain uses TRBV28 with TRBJ2-7; 9 bases are shared with TRBD2. Sequencing used FFPE normal lung tissue adjacent to the tumor. The CDR3: CASSLPGLATYEQYF. For the CDR3, the DNA is TGTGCCAGCAGTCTTCCGGGACTAGCTACCTACGAGCAGTACTTC.